The rows below give T cell receptor beta chains drawn from one sample of a study of OX40 agonist ivuxolimab in advanced cancers. The assay was immunoSEQ multiplex PCR, and TCRdb's table has in-frame clones only and misses some. This table holds roughly 87,000 clones, approximately 91% found once. The source was CD4+ or CD8+ T cells sorted from blood, collected in a trial of the OX40 agonist ivuxolimab. Receptors originate from an adult with an advanced solid tumor such as melanoma, head and neck, liver or kidney cancer. CDR3s include the opening cysteine and the closing phenylalanine or tryptophan. Fields, in order: V gene, D gene, clone size, J gene, CDR3 DNA, CDR3 protein. A D gene is named only where the DNA matches it firmly. Only some rows state a clone size, as once, few, many or a class for expanded clones.

v_gene: TRBV14
d_gene: TRBD1
abundance: .
j_gene: TRBJ2-3
CDR3nt: TGTGCCAGCAGCCAACTGGTAACAGGGGCAAGAGATACGCAGTATTTT
CDR3aa: CASSQLVTGARDTQYF

v_gene: TRBV28
d_gene: .
abundance: .
j_gene: TRBJ1-3
CDR3nt: TGTGCCAGCAGTTTAATGGGGGCTGGTGGAAACACCATATATTTT
CDR3aa: CASSLMGAGGNTIYF

v_gene: TRBV7-2
d_gene: .
abundance: .
j_gene: TRBJ2-5
CDR3nt: TGTGCCAGCAGCCCCCCAGCGCGAACGGCACAAGAGACCCAGTACTTC
CDR3aa: CASSPPARTAQETQYF

v_gene: TRBV5-1
d_gene: .
abundance: once
j_gene: TRBJ2-2
CDR3nt: TGCGCCAGCAGCTTGGCCCCAGAGACCGGGGAGCTGTTTTTT
CDR3aa: CASSLAPETGELFF

v_gene: TRBV6-6
d_gene: .
abundance: .
j_gene: TRBJ1-3
CDR3nt: TGTGCCAGCAGTTACTCGATGGGGCCTGGAAACACCATATATTTT
CDR3aa: CASSYSMGPGNTIYF

v_gene: TRBV6-5
d_gene: .
abundance: .
j_gene: TRBJ1-3
CDR3nt: TGTGCCAGCAGCTCCGTCGGAAACACCATATATTTT
CDR3aa: CASSSVGNTIYF

v_gene: TRBV9
d_gene: TRBD1
abundance: few
j_gene: TRBJ2-1
CDR3nt: TGTGCCAGCAGCGTCGGGACAGATCCCCGCAATGAGCAGTTCTTC
CDR3aa: CASSVGTDPRNEQFF

v_gene: TRBV14
d_gene: TRBD2
abundance: .
j_gene: TRBJ2-1
CDR3nt: TGTGCCAGCAGCCTACTAGCGGGGGGGCCGTACAATGAGCAGTTCTTC
CDR3aa: CASSLLAGGPYNEQFF

v_gene: TRBV5-1
d_gene: .
abundance: .
j_gene: TRBJ2-7
CDR3nt: TGCGCCAGCAGCTTCGGCGGGACCTCCTACGAGCAGTACTTC
CDR3aa: CASSFGGTSYEQYF

v_gene: TRBV9
d_gene: .
abundance: .
j_gene: TRBJ2-5
CDR3nt: TGTGCCAGCAGCGTAGGGCCGCAGAACCAAGAGACCCAGTACTTC
CDR3aa: CASSVGPQNQETQYF

v_gene: TRBV12-5
d_gene: .
abundance: .
j_gene: TRBJ2-3
CDR3nt: TGTGCTAGTGGCCAGGGCCTCCTACCCTCCGCGGATACGCAGTATTTT
CDR3aa: CASGQGLLPSADTQYF

v_gene: TRBV7-2
d_gene: TRBD1
abundance: .
j_gene: TRBJ2-7
CDR3nt: TGTGCCAGCAGCTTGGGGGCTGGGACAGTTCCGACCTACGAGCAGTACTTC
CDR3aa: CASSLGAGTVPTYEQYF

v_gene: TRBV7-2
d_gene: .
abundance: .
j_gene: TRBJ2-3
CDR3nt: TGTGCCAGCAGCGCGTACCTAGCGTCTAGCACAGATACGCAGTATTTT
CDR3aa: CASSAYLASSTDTQYF

v_gene: TRBV19
d_gene: .
abundance: .
j_gene: TRBJ1-6
CDR3nt: TGTGCCAGCACGAGAGGGCCCCAGGGATCACCCCTCCACTTT
CDR3aa: CASTRGPQGSPLHF

v_gene: TRBV5-4
d_gene: TRBD2
abundance: .
j_gene: TRBJ2-7
CDR3nt: TGTGCCAGCAGCTTCGGCGGGGGGCATAGCTCCTACGAGCAGTACTTC
CDR3aa: CASSFGGGHSSYEQYF

v_gene: TRBV7-8
d_gene: TRBD1
abundance: .
j_gene: TRBJ2-6
CDR3nt: TGTGCCAGCAGAGGTACAGGGGGCTCTGGGGCCAACGTCCTGACTTTC
CDR3aa: CASRGTGGSGANVLTF

v_gene: TRBV7-2
d_gene: TRBD1
abundance: .
j_gene: TRBJ2-5
CDR3nt: TGTGCCAGCAGCGCCCTCGGACAGGGTATATCGGAGACCCAGTACTTC
CDR3aa: CASSALGQGISETQYF

v_gene: TRBV14
d_gene: .
abundance: .
j_gene: TRBJ1-2
CDR3nt: TGTGCCAGCAGCCAAGATAGGGGACGAAACACCTTC
CDR3aa: CASSQDRGRNTF

v_gene: TRBV9
d_gene: .
abundance: .
j_gene: TRBJ1-1
CDR3nt: TGTGCCAGCAGCGTAGCCCTCATTAACACTGAAGCTTTCTTT
CDR3aa: CASSVALINTEAFF

v_gene: TRBV5-4
d_gene: TRBD2
abundance: .
j_gene: TRBJ2-3
CDR3nt: TGTGCCAGCAGCTTGCCGTTAGGCGGGGGGAGAGATACGCAGTATTTT
CDR3aa: CASSLPLGGGRDTQYF

v_gene: TRBV11-3
d_gene: .
abundance: .
j_gene: TRBJ2-2
CDR3nt: TGTGCCAGCAGCTCGCAACTAACGGGTACAACCGGGGAGCTGTTTTTT
CDR3aa: CASSSQLTGTTGELFF

v_gene: TRBV14
d_gene: .
abundance: .
j_gene: TRBJ1-6
CDR3nt: TGTGCCAGCAGCCAAGGAGGTTCGAGCTCCTATAATTCACCCCTCCACTTT
CDR3aa: CASSQGGSSSYNSPLHF

v_gene: TRBV7-9
d_gene: TRBD1
abundance: .
j_gene: TRBJ1-1
CDR3nt: TGTGCCAGCAGCTTAGGTCAGGGGGCGCGCGGCACTGAAGCTTTCTTT
CDR3aa: CASSLGQGARGTEAFF

v_gene: TRBV19
d_gene: TRBD1
abundance: .
j_gene: TRBJ1-2
CDR3nt: TGTGCCAGTAGTCCACAGGGGCCCGCGATCGGCTACACCTTC
CDR3aa: CASSPQGPAIGYTF

v_gene: TRBV2
d_gene: .
abundance: .
j_gene: TRBJ1-4
CDR3nt: TGTGCCAGCAGTGAGCAGACTGCAACTAATGAAAAACTGTTTTTT
CDR3aa: CASSEQTATNEKLFF

v_gene: TRBV5-4
d_gene: .
abundance: .
j_gene: TRBJ1-5
CDR3nt: TGTGCCAGCAGCTTGGGGGGACAAGTCGGAGTTCAGCCCCAGCATTTT
CDR3aa: CASSLGGQVGVQPQHF

v_gene: TRBV5-1
d_gene: TRBD1
abundance: .
j_gene: TRBJ1-1
CDR3nt: TGCGCCAGCAGCCCAATAACCGGGACAGGGAACACTGAAGCTTTCTTT
CDR3aa: CASSPITGTGNTEAFF

v_gene: TRBV7-2
d_gene: TRBD2
abundance: once
j_gene: TRBJ2-2
CDR3nt: TGTGCCAGCAGCTTAAGGTCGGCGGGAGAGCCCGGGGAGCTGTTTTTT
CDR3aa: CASSLRSAGEPGELFF

v_gene: TRBV11-2
d_gene: .
abundance: .
j_gene: TRBJ1-4
CDR3nt: TGTGCCAGCAGCCCCTCTGCGATAAAACTGTTTTTT
CDR3aa: CASSPSAIKLFF

v_gene: TRBV5-6
d_gene: .
abundance: .
j_gene: TRBJ2-7
CDR3nt: TGTGCCAGCAGCTTTAATTACGAGCAGTACTTC
CDR3aa: CASSFNYEQYF

v_gene: TRBV7-2
d_gene: TRBD1
abundance: .
j_gene: TRBJ2-7
CDR3nt: TGTGCCAGCAGCCAAAGGAGGCAGGGGGCCTACGAGCAGTACTTC
CDR3aa: CASSQRRQGAYEQYF

v_gene: TRBV28
d_gene: .
abundance: .
j_gene: TRBJ2-7
CDR3nt: TGTGCCAGCAGTTTGTTGAGTTACGAGCAGTACTTC
CDR3aa: CASSLLSYEQYF

v_gene: TRBV5-1
d_gene: .
abundance: .
j_gene: TRBJ1-2
CDR3nt: TGCGCCAGCAGCTTGGCTGGAGACTATGGCTACACCTTC
CDR3aa: CASSLAGDYGYTF

v_gene: TRBV27
d_gene: TRBD1
abundance: .
j_gene: TRBJ1-4
CDR3nt: TGTGCCAGCAGTTTCTTCGGGACAGGGAATGAAAAACTGTTTTTT
CDR3aa: CASSFFGTGNEKLFF

v_gene: TRBV2
d_gene: .
abundance: .
j_gene: TRBJ2-1
CDR3nt: TGTGCCAGCAGTGACGGAGTTAAGGGGGTAACTGGTGAGCAGTTCTTC
CDR3aa: CASSDGVKGVTGEQFF

v_gene: TRBV19
d_gene: TRBD1
abundance: .
j_gene: TRBJ2-7
CDR3nt: TGTGCCAGTAGTACCCGGACAGGGATCTCCTACGAGCAGTACTTC
CDR3aa: CASSTRTGISYEQYF

v_gene: TRBV5-1
d_gene: .
abundance: .
j_gene: TRBJ2-7
CDR3nt: TGCGCCAGCAGCGGTGGGGCGGGCGAGGCGGACGAGCAGTACTTC
CDR3aa: CASSGGAGEADEQYF

v_gene: TRBV7-9
d_gene: .
abundance: .
j_gene: TRBJ2-5
CDR3nt: TGTGCCAGCAGCTCCCAAGAGACCCAGTACTTC
CDR3aa: CASSSQETQYF

v_gene: TRBV7-2
d_gene: .
abundance: .
j_gene: TRBJ2-4
CDR3nt: TGTGCCAGCAGCTTCGCAGGGGCTGGGAAAAACATTCAGTACTTC
CDR3aa: CASSFAGAGKNIQYF

v_gene: TRBV18
d_gene: .
abundance: .
j_gene: TRBJ1-1
CDR3nt: TGTGCCAGCTCACCACCGGGGGTACCCACTGAAGCTTTCTTT
CDR3aa: CASSPPGVPTEAFF

v_gene: TRBV5-4
d_gene: .
abundance: .
j_gene: TRBJ1-1
CDR3nt: TGTGCCAGCAGCTTGGCCGTCAGCTTAACTGAAGCTTTCTTT
CDR3aa: CASSLAVSLTEAFF

v_gene: TRBV5-5
d_gene: .
abundance: .
j_gene: TRBJ2-7
CDR3nt: TGTGCCAGCAGCCTACAGACTATCAGCTCCTACGAGCAGTACTTC
CDR3aa: CASSLQTISSYEQYF

v_gene: TRBV15
d_gene: .
abundance: .
j_gene: TRBJ1-4
CDR3nt: TGTGCCACCAGCAGAGATATCCAAACTAATGAAAAACTGTTTTTT
CDR3aa: CATSRDIQTNEKLFF

v_gene: TRBV7-2
d_gene: .
abundance: .
j_gene: TRBJ2-7
CDR3nt: TGTGCCAGCAGCCCCGTAGAGGGGTACTCCTACGAGCAGTACTTC
CDR3aa: CASSPVEGYSYEQYF

v_gene: TRBV28
d_gene: .
abundance: .
j_gene: TRBJ1-4
CDR3nt: TGTGCCAGCACCAAATGGGGGCAGGGGAGGGGAACTAATGAAAAACTGTTTTTT
CDR3aa: CASTKWGQGRGTNEKLFF

v_gene: TRBV7-6
d_gene: TRBD1
abundance: .
j_gene: TRBJ1-6
CDR3nt: TGTGCCAGCAGCTACCCGGAGGACAGGGATGGGCCCCTGGGGGCACCCCTCCACTTT
CDR3aa: CASSYPEDRDGPLGAPLHF

v_gene: TRBV28
d_gene: TRBD1
abundance: .
j_gene: TRBJ1-3
CDR3nt: TGTGCCAGCTCCCCGCCGGGACAGCACTCTGGAAACACCATATATTTT
CDR3aa: CASSPPGQHSGNTIYF

v_gene: TRBV7-6
d_gene: TRBD2
abundance: .
j_gene: TRBJ2-1
CDR3nt: TGTGCCAGCAGTGACGGGACTAGCGGGAGGGTTGGGCAGTTCTTC
CDR3aa: CASSDGTSGRVGQFF

v_gene: TRBV5-1
d_gene: .
abundance: .
j_gene: TRBJ2-7
CDR3nt: TGCGCCAGCAGGGCACTAGAAAACTCCTACGAGCAGTACTTC
CDR3aa: CASRALENSYEQYF

v_gene: TRBV6-4
d_gene: .
abundance: .
j_gene: TRBJ2-1
CDR3nt: TGTGCCAGCAGTGACTCGTCTGTTTACAATGAGCAGTTCTTC
CDR3aa: CASSDSSVYNEQFF

v_gene: TRBV6-1
d_gene: TRBD1
abundance: .
j_gene: TRBJ2-1
CDR3nt: TGTGCCAGCAGTCGCGGACAGGGGGAATACAATGAGCAGTTCTTC
CDR3aa: CASSRGQGEYNEQFF

v_gene: TRBV18
d_gene: TRBD2
abundance: .
j_gene: TRBJ2-5
CDR3nt: TGTGCCAGCTCACCCAATCTTAGCGGGGGCCAAGAGACCCAGTACTTC
CDR3aa: CASSPNLSGGQETQYF

v_gene: TRBV5-1
d_gene: TRBD2
abundance: once
j_gene: TRBJ2-3
CDR3nt: TGCGCCAGCAGCTTGGGACTAGCGGGAATAACTAGCACAGATACGCAGTATTTT
CDR3aa: CASSLGLAGITSTDTQYF

v_gene: TRBV5-1
d_gene: .
abundance: .
j_gene: TRBJ2-3
CDR3nt: TGCGCCAGCAGCTTGGGGGACACCGCTAGCACAGATACGCAGTATTTT
CDR3aa: CASSLGDTASTDTQYF

v_gene: TRBV2
d_gene: .
abundance: .
j_gene: TRBJ2-1
CDR3nt: TGTGCCAGCAGTGAACTTGGCGGGGTGGGGTACAATGAGCAGTTCTTC
CDR3aa: CASSELGGVGYNEQFF

v_gene: TRBV27
d_gene: .
abundance: .
j_gene: TRBJ1-4
CDR3nt: TGTGCCAGCAGTTTATTTCGTCCAGGGGTCAGGGCAACTAATGAAAAACTGTTTTTT
CDR3aa: CASSLFRPGVRATNEKLFF

v_gene: TRBV27
d_gene: TRBD1
abundance: .
j_gene: TRBJ2-7
CDR3nt: TGTGCCAGCAGTGTAAACCCTTACGAACAGGGGTACGGCGAGCAGTACTTC
CDR3aa: CASSVNPYEQGYGEQYF